This T cell receptor (beta chain) comes out of a study of metastatic and nonmetastatic thyroid tumors. MiXCR was used by TCRdb to re-call the PCR reads. The data hold 20,000 to 30,000 clones, with 13% observed a single time. Findings and caveats of the study: It was reportedly found that TCR beta diversity was significantly higher in malignant thyroid tumors than in benign nodules, a difference seen in both blood and tumor samples.

This clone was recorded at least ten times. What it binds is unknown. This CDR3 is built from 15 residues. Germline V gene lookup returns CDR1 SGHAT and CDR2 FQNNGV. Unmatched junction bases numbered 6, after V lost 4 bases and J lost 4 bases. Patients were all untreated before their thyroid surgery. The V call is TRBV11-2, the J call TRBJ2-7; 11 nucleotides align to TRBD1. The receptor was derived from a female donor with papillary thyroid cancer or a benign thyroid nodule (not recorded which). Some clones in this sample may be carry-over from other donors' samples. The sample taken for sequencing was blood. CDR3 protein: CASSSRTGGAYEQYF. CDR3 bases: TGTGCCAGCAGCTCTAGGACAGGGGGCGCTTACGAGCAGTACTTC.